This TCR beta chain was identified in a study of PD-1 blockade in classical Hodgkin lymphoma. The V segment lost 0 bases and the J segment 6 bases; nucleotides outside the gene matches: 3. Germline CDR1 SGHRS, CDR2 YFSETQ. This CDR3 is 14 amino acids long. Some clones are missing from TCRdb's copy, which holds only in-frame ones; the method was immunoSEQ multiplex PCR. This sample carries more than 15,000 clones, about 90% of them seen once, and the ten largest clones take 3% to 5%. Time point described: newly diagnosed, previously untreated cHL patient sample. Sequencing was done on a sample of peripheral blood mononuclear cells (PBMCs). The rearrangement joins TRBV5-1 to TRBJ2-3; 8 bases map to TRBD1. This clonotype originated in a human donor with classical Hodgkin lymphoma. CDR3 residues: CASSLGQGADTQYF. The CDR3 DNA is TGCGCCAGCAGCTTGGGTCAGGGGGCTGATACGCAGTATTTT.